This TCR beta chain was recorded in a study of vaccination effects on CD4 cells after COVID-19. Broader study findings: Late in the post-vaccination period, infection-induced and vaccine-induced clones underwent marked clonal contraction. In vaccinees who were healthy, merely 1 out of 255 vaccine-induced clones cross-reacted with common cold coronaviruses.

Germline V gives CDR1 SQVTM, CDR2 ANQGSEA. The CDR3 totals 8 residues. Viral peptide pools were used in the ViraFEST assay to expand antigen-specific CD4+ T cells, and sequencing came afterward. When around 9 days of culture had elapsed, CD4+ T cells were isolated. Either the mRNA-1273 or the BNT162b2 vaccine was given to participants as two doses. Both day 3 and day 7 saw half the medium replaced with IL-2 medium. TCRdb's copy holds only in-frame clones and misses some; the assay was immunoSEQ multiplex PCR. The sample consists of tens of thousands of clones, approximately 82% of them appearing once. This clone was observed once. Antigen: not known. One junction end does not reproduce the germline sequence, and a read error may be involved.

Sequencing was performed on CD4+ T cells from PBMCs cultured with HCoV-229E spike peptides, taken after COVID-19 vaccination. J is TRBJ1-2 and V is TRBV29-1, with D possibly TRBD1 on 5 matching bases. The clonotype comes from a human donor who received a COVID-19 vaccine. CDR3 residues: CSAGRLDF. The CDR3 DNA is TGCAGCGCGGGACGCCTAGACTTC.